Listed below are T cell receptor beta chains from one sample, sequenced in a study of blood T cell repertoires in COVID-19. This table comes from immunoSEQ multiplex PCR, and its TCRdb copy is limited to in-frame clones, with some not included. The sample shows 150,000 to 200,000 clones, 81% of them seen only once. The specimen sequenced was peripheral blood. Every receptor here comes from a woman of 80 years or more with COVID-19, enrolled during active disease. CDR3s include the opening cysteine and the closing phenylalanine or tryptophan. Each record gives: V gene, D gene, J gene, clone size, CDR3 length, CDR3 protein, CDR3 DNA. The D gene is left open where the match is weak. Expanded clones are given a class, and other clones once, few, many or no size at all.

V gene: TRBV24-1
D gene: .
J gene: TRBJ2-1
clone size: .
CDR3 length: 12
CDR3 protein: CAMKHPYNEQFF
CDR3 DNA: TGTGCCATGAAACACCCCTACAATGAGCAGTTCTTC

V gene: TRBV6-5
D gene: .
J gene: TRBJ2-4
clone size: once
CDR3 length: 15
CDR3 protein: CASSSGVGGGNIQYF
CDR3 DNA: TGTGCCAGCAGTTCCGGGGTCGGGGGAGGTAACATTCAGTACTTC

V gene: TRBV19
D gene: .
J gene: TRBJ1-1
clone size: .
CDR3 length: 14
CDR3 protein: CASSVTSLNTEAFF
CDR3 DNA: TGTGCCAGTAGCGTAACCTCTCTAAACACTGAAGCTTTCTTT

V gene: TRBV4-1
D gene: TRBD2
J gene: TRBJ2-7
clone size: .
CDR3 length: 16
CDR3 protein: CASSHRGTSGEYEQYF
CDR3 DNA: TGCGCCAGCAGCCATCGCGGGACTAGCGGGGAGTACGAGCAGTACTTC

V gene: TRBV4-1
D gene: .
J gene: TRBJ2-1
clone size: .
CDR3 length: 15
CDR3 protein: CASSIPGSIFNEQFF
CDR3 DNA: TGCGCCAGCAGCATACCGGGATCTATCTTCAATGAGCAGTTCTTC

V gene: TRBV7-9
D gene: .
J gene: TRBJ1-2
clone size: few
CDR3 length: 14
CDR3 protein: CASSLGRPIGGYTF
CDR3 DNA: TGTGCCAGCAGCTTGGGGAGGCCGATTGGGGGCTACACCTTC

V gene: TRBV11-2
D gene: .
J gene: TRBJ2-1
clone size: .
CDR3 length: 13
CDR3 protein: CASSPTSYNEQFF
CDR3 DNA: TGTGCCAGCAGCCCAACTAGTTACAATGAGCAGTTCTTC

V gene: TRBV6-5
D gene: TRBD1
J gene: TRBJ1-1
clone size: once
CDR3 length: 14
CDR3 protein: CASSPRQGNTEAFF
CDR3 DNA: TGTGCCAGCAGTCCACGACAGGGGAACACTGAAGCTTTCTTT

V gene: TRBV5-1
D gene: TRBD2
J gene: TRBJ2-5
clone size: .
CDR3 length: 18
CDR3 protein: CASSKADLAGGLQETQYF
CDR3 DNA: TGCGCCAGCAGCAAGGCCGACCTAGCGGGGGGCCTCCAAGAGACCCAGTACTTC

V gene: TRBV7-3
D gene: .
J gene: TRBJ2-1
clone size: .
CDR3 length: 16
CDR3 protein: CASSLGGDPFYNEQFF
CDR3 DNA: TGTGCCAGCAGCTTAGGCGGGGACCCCTTCTACAATGAGCAGTTCTTC

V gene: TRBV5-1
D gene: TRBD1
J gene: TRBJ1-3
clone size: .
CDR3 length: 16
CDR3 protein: CASSPTGQGAGNTIYF
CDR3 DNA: TGCGCCAGCAGCCCCACTGGACAGGGGGCAGGGAACACCATATATTTT

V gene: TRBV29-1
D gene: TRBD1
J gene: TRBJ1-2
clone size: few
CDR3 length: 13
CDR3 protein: CSVAPGGRSGYTF
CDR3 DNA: TGCAGCGTTGCCCCAGGGGGCAGATCTGGCTACACCTTC

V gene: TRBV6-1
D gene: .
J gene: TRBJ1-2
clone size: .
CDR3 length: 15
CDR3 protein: CASSEPPTGLYGYTF
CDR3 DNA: TGTGCCAGCAGTGAACCCCCTACAGGGCTCTATGGCTACACCTTC

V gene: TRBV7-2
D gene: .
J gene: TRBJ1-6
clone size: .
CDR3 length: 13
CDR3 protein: CASSLRQDSPLHF
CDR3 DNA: TGTGCCAGCAGCTTACGACAGGATTCACCCCTCCACTTT

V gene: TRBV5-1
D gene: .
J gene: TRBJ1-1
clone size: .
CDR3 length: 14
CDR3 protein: CASSSDGMNTEAFF
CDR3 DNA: TGCGCCAGCAGCTCGGACGGGATGAACACTGAAGCTTTCTTT

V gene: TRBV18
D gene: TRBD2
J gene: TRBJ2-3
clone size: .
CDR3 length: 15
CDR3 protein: CASSPGTSGTDTQYF
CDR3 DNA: TGTGCCAGCTCCCCAGGGACTAGCGGCACAGATACGCAGTATTTT

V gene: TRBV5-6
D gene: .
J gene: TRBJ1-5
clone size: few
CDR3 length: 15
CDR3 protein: CASSLGVREDQPQHF
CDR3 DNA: TGTGCCAGCAGCTTGGGTGTTAGGGAGGATCAGCCCCAGCATTTT

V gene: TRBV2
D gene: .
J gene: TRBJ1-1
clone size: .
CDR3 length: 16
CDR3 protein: CASSDSLVGGTTEAFF
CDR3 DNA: TGTGCCAGCAGTGACAGCCTGGTTGGAGGCACCACTGAAGCTTTCTTT

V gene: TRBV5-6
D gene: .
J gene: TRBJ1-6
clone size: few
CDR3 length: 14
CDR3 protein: CASSYYRVSSPLHF
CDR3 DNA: TGTGCCAGCAGCTATTACAGGGTGTCTTCACCCCTCCACTTT

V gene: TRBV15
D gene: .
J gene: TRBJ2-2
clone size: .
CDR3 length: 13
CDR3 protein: CATSRGEAGELFF
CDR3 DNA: TGTGCCACCAGCAGAGGGGAGGCCGGGGAGCTGTTTTTT

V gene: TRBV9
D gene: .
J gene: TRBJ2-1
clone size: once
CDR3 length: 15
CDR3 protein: CASSVALDSGNEQFF
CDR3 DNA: TGTGCCAGCAGCGTAGCTTTGGACTCGGGCAATGAGCAGTTCTTC

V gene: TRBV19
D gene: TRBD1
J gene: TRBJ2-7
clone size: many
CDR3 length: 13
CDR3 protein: CASSKAGGGEQYF
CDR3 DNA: TGTGCCAGTAGTAAGGCAGGGGGCGGCGAGCAGTACTTC

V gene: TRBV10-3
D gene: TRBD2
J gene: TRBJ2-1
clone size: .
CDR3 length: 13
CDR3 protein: CAIRTSGNNEQFF
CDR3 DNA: TGTGCCATCCGGACTAGCGGTAACAATGAGCAGTTCTTC

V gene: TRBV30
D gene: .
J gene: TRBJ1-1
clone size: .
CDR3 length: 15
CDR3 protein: CAYQTSATGNTEAFF
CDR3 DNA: TGTGCCTACCAAACCTCTGCTACAGGGAACACTGAAGCTTTCTTT

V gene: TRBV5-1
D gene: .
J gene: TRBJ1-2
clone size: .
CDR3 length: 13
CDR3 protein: CASSLGGDDGYTF
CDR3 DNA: TGCGCCAGCAGCTTGGGCGGGGACGATGGCTACACCTTC

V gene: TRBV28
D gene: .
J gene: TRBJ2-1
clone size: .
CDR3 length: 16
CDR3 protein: CASSFGWPASYNEQFF
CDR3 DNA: TGTGCCAGCAGTTTTGGCTGGCCTGCCTCCTACAATGAGCAGTTCTTC

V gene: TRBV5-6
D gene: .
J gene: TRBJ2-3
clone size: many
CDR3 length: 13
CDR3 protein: CASSLVRADTQYF
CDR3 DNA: TGTGCCAGCAGCTTGGTCAGGGCAGATACGCAGTATTTT

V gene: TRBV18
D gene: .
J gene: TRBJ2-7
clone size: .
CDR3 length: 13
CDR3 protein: CASSSTGGYEQYF
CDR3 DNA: TGTGCCAGCTCATCGACAGGAGGCTACGAGCAGTACTTC

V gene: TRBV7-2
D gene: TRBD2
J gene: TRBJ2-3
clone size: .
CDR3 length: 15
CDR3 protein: CASSSTSGPWDTQYF
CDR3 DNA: TGTGCCAGCAGCTCGACTAGCGGTCCGTGGGATACGCAGTATTTT

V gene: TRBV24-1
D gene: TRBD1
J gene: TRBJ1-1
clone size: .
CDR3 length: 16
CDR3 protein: CATRPNPRGVNTEAFF
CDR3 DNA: TGTGCCACCAGACCGAACCCCAGGGGGGTGAACACTGAAGCTTTCTTT

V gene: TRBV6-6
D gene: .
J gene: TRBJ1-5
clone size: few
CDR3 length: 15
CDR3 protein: CASSQDPGPTQPQHF
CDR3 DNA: TGTGCCAGCAGCCAAGACCCAGGGCCCACTCAGCCCCAGCATTTT